The 30 T cell receptor beta chains below were found in one sample sequenced in a study of siplizumab effects on memory and regulatory T cells. Assay: immunoSEQ multiplex PCR; the TCRdb copy retains only in-frame clones and omits some. The sample shows some 46,000 clones, roughly 93% of them seen only once. The sequencing input was CD8+ T cells sorted from blood. These receptors all come from a human donor in good health.

The gene calls are TRBV28 and TRBJ1-5, with D possibly being TRBD1 (5 bases). V was cut by 5 bases and J by 0 bases, with 14 bases left in between. The CDR3 consists of 16 residues. Germline assignment: CDR1 MDHEN and CDR2 SYDVKM. CDR3 nucleotides: TGTGCCAGCAGTCCCCGACAGCTTTATAGCAATCAGCCCCAGCATTTT. It encodes CASSPRQLYSNQPQHF.

This clone occurred once. The V gene is TRBV4-1, the J gene TRBJ2-7, with 10 positions matching TRBD2. The ends lost 4 bases at V and 3 bases at J; junction bases unmatched: 6. Germline CDR1 and CDR2: MGHRA and YSYEKL. The CDR3 consists of 15 residues. The CDR3 DNA reads TGCGCCAGCAGCCTCACAGCGGGAGGGGGCTACGAGCAGTACTTC. As protein: CASSLTAGGGYEQYF.

J is TRBJ2-3 and V is TRBV19, with D perhaps TRBD1 or TRBD2 (6 bases each). Deletions cut 0 bases from V and 3 bases from J, with 13 bases between. Germline CDR1 LNHDA, CDR2 SQIVND (reference sequence). The CDR3 sequence is 16 residues long. The CDR3 region has the DNA TGTGCCAGTAGTATAGACAGGGGAGGAAGTACAGATACGCAGTATTTT. Translation: CASSIDRGGSTDTQYF.

V and J are TRBV27 and TRBJ2-3, with TRBD2 matching over 9 bases. V shed 5 bases and J 3 bases; nucleotides not matched to a gene: 18. CDR1 is MNHEY, CDR2 SMNVEV, per germline (reference sequence). The CDR3 consists of 19 residues. The CDR3 sequence is CASSPYSFVGREGTDTQYF. The CDR3 DNA follows: TGTGCCAGCAGTCCATATTCTTTCGTTGGGCGGGAGGGAACAGATACGCAGTATTTT.

This clone came up once. The J gene is TRBJ1-1, the V gene TRBV4-1; no clear D. The V gene's germline CDR1 is MGHRA and CDR2 YSYEKL. V lost 1 base and J lost 1, with 10 bases in between. The CDR3 loop spans 15 amino acids. The CDR3 nucleotides are TGCGCCAGCAGCCAAGCCCCGGGTGCGAACACTGAAGCTTTCTTT. Amino acids: CASSQAPGANTEAFF.

The CDR3 nucleotides are TGCGCCAGCAGCTTGTGGGAACTGAATTCCGGGGAGCTGTTTTTT. Translating it yields CASSLWELNSGELFF. The chain employs TRBV5-1 and TRBJ2-2, with no clear D. The germline gives CDR1 SGHRS, CDR2 YFSETQ. Trimming stripped 1 base from V and 6 bases from J, with 13 bases between. The CDR3 is made up of 15 amino acids.

The V call is TRBV7-8, the J call TRBJ2-2; 9 nucleotides align to TRBD1. Germline CDR1 SGHVS, CDR2 FQNEAQ. The CDR3 is made up of 16 amino acids. The V and J ends lost 5 bases and 6 bases, in that order; junction bases with no gene match: 10. The CDR3 reads CASSTHRDRDPGELFF. The CDR3, as DNA: TGTGCCAGCAGCACGCACCGGGACAGGGATCCCGGGGAGCTGTTTTTT. The whole variable domain, remainder taken from reference TRBV7-8 and TRBJ2-2, is GAGVSQSPRYKVAKRGQDVALRCDPISGHVSLFWYQQALGQGPEFLTYFQNEAQLDKSGLPSDRFFAERPEGSVSTLKIQRTQQEDSAVYLCASSTHRDRDPGELFFGEGSRLTVL.

The V gene is TRBV7-3, the J gene TRBJ2-2; TRBD1 might be the D (5 bases). The V end lost 3 bases, the J end lost 7 bases, and 12 bases lay between the germline ends. This CDR3 is built from 14 residues. The germline V gene encodes CDR1 SGHTA and CDR2 FQGTGA. CDR3 coding DNA: TGTGCCAGCAGCTTGGTAGGGGCACACGGGGAGCTGTTTTTT. It yields the protein CASSLVGAHGELFF.

This clone was seen just once. This chain uses TRBV7-8 with TRBJ1-1, with TRBD1 as a possible D gene (5 bases). V was pared by 5 bases and J by 0 bases, with 16 bases between. The CDR3 runs to 16 residues. Germline CDR1 is SGHVS and CDR2 is FQNEAQ. In DNA, the CDR3 is TGTGCCAGCAGCCCTAGGTTAGGGGTTGTGAACACTGAAGCTTTCTTT. Translation gives CASSPRLGVVNTEAFF.

The chain links TRBV10-3 to TRBJ2-1, with 14 bases lining up with TRBD2. With V trimmed by 10 bases and J by 8 bases, 4 bases remained unmatched. Germline V gene sequence: CDR1 ENHRY, CDR2 SYGVKD. The CDR3 is 13 residues long. The CDR3 protein is CANGGLAGDEQFF. CDR3 in DNA: TGTGCCAACGGGGGACTAGCGGGAGATGAGCAGTTCTTC.

A single count supports this clone. This chain connects TRBV13 to TRBJ1-2; unclear D gene. CDR1 PRHDT and CDR2 FYEKMQ come from the germline V gene (reference sequence). V was trimmed by 2 bases and J by 1 base, leaving 8 bases between them. The CDR3 has 14 amino acids. The DNA of the CDR3 is TGTGCCAGCAGCTTAAAAGTCGGTAACTATGGCTACACCTTC. Residues: CASSLKVGNYGYTF. Full variable domain (rest looked up from reference TRBV13 and TRBJ1-2): AAGVIQSPRHLIKEKRETATLKCYPIPRHDTVYWYQQGPGQDPQFLISFYEKMQSDKGSIPDRFSAQQFSDYHSELNMSSLELGDSALYFCASSLKVGNYGYTFGSGTRLTVV.

The sample holds a few counts of this clone. Additional DNA sequences in this sample encode the identical CDR3. The chain links TRBV9 to TRBJ2-7; 7 bases align to TRBD2. V shed 0 bases and J 0 bases; nucleotides not matched to a gene: 3. Per the germline V gene, CDR1 is SGDLS and CDR2 is YYNGEE. There are 15 residues in the CDR3. CDR3 region: CASSVESGTSYEQYF. CDR3 in DNA: TGTGCCAGCAGCGTAGAGAGCGGGACCTCCTACGAGCAGTACTTC.

The V gene is TRBV27, the J gene TRBJ2-3; no definite D call. The CDR3 length is 15 residues. Trimming cost V 2 bases and J 0 bases, with 9 bases left between them. Germline V CDR1 and CDR2: MNHEY, SMNVEV (reference sequence). The CDR3 loop is CASSLGEFSTDTQYF. The CDR3 DNA is TGTGCCAGCAGTTTAGGGGAATTTAGCACAGATACGCAGTATTTT.

The chain couples TRBV9 to TRBJ1-3; D is unclear. Per germline, CDR1 SGDLS and CDR2 YYNGEE. This CDR3 has 15 amino acids. Trimming took 6 bases from V and 3 from J, leaving 16 bases between them. CDR3 sequence reads: CASTAGGHNGNTIYF. CDR3 nucleotide sequence: TGTGCCAGCACGGCTGGAGGGCACAATGGAAACACCATATATTTT.

The chain recombines TRBV7-9 with TRBJ2-1, with D uncertain. Germline CDR1 is SEHNR and CDR2 is FQNEAQ (reference sequence). There are 12 residues in the CDR3. Trimming removed 1 base from V and 6 bases from J, with 4 bases in between. Written as DNA, the CDR3 is TGTGCCAGCAGCTTAGGGGTCAATGAGCAGTTCTTC. Its protein product is CASSLGVNEQFF.

The chain combines TRBV14 with TRBJ2-7; 10 bases agree with TRBD2. Trimming took 4 bases from V and 0 from J; bases not matched to a gene: 6. Germline V gene data show CDR1 as SGHDN and CDR2 as FVKESK. The CDR3 sequence is 16 residues long. CDR3 sequence reads: CASSPQIAGGSYEQYF. DNA of the CDR3: TGTGCCAGCAGCCCCCAGATAGCGGGAGGCTCCTACGAGCAGTACTTC.

The chain couples TRBV27 to TRBJ2-7; perhaps TRBD2 as D (6 bases). V lost 4 bases, J lost 3 bases, and 16 bases lay in between. Germline V gene data show CDR1 as MNHEY and CDR2 as SMNVEV (reference sequence). This CDR3 is built from 15 residues. The CDR3 spells CASSWAGTSLYEQYF. CDR3 nucleotide sequence: TGTGCCAGCAGTTGGGCCGGGACTTCACTCTACGAGCAGTACTTC.

The table lists this clone with many counts. The chain uses TRBV27 and TRBJ1-1; D is perhaps TRBD1 (6 bases). V gave up 6 bases and J gave up 3 bases, with 8 bases separating them. The CDR3 contains 12 residues. Germline V gene lookup returns CDR1 MNHEY and CDR2 SMNVEV (reference sequence). The CDR3 is CASRRGYTEAFF. The CDR3 coding sequence is TGTGCCAGCAGAAGGGGGTACACTGAAGCTTTCTTT.

This chain links TRBV9 with TRBJ2-7; D is uncertain. Looked up from germline, CDR1 is SGDLS and CDR2 is YYNGEE. This CDR3 has 12 amino acids. Trimming took 4 bases from V and 5 from J, leaving 10 bases between them. The CDR3 coding sequence is TGTGCCAGCAGCCCCCATTCAGACGAGCAGTACTTC. Amino acids: CASSPHSDEQYF.

The chain links TRBV9 to TRBJ2-6; TRBD1 agrees at 9 bases. CDR3 length: 19 amino acids. Germline V gene lookup returns CDR1 SGDLS and CDR2 YYNGEE. V dropped 1 base and J dropped 2; count of bases not matched to a gene: 10. The CDR3 sequence is CASSVKRDREVPGANVLTF. CDR3 nucleotide sequence: TGTGCCAGCAGCGTAAAACGGGACAGGGAAGTCCCTGGGGCCAACGTCCTGACTTTC.

This chain uses TRBV5-1 with TRBJ1-2; 8 nucleotides line up with TRBD1. V trimming: 4 bases; J trimming: 9 bases; junction bases outside the gene matches: 5. This CDR3 is built from 12 residues. Germline CDR1 SGHRS, CDR2 YFSETQ. This chain's CDR3 is CASSLDRESYTF. CDR3 nucleotides: TGCGCCAGCAGCCTGGACAGGGAGAGCTACACCTTC.

The J gene is TRBJ2-7, the V gene TRBV6-6; D possibly corresponds to TRBD1 (5 bases). The CDR3 sequence is 13 residues long. Germline V lookup: CDR1 MNHNY, CDR2 SVGAGI (reference sequence). Trimming took off 6 bases at V and 8 bases at J, with 17 bases between the two ends. CDR3 bases: TGTGCCAGCAGCCACGAAACGACAGAAAAGCAGTACTTC. Its protein product is CASSHETTEKQYF.

The rearrangement joins TRBV28 to TRBJ2-7, with 11 bases that match TRBD2. The germline gives CDR1 MDHEN, CDR2 SYDVKM. The CDR3 consists of 13 residues. J lost 5 bases, V lost 7 bases, and 4 bases had no gene match. Written as DNA, the CDR3 is TGTGCCAGCACGACTAGCGGGATGAACGAGCAGTACTTC. This sequence encodes CASTTSGMNEQYF.

This clone was detected only once. The germline gene is not matched at one end of the junction; a read error may be the cause. The chain employs TRBV30 and TRBJ2-3; no definite D call. The CDR3 sequence is 11 residues long. CDR1 GTSNPN and CDR2 SVGIG come from the germline V gene (reference sequence). The CDR3 protein is CAWGVADTQYF. The DNA for the CDR3 is TGTGCCTGGGGTGTTGCAGATACGCAGTATTTT.

The rearrangement uses TRBV15 and TRBJ2-3; 7 bases agree with TRBD1. This CDR3 comprises 15 residues. The V gene end was trimmed by 1 base and the J gene end by 0 bases; junction bases not matched to a gene: 1. Per the germline V gene, CDR1 is LNHNV and CDR2 is YYDKDF (reference sequence). The CDR3 nucleotides read TGTGCCACCAGCAGAGCGGGACAGAGCACAGATACGCAGTATTTT. It translates to CATSRAGQSTDTQYF.

The chain has TRBV9 and TRBJ2-5; D may correspond to TRBD1 or TRBD2 (6 bases each). The CDR3 runs 17 residues. From germline, CDR1 is SGDLS and CDR2 YYNGEE. Trimming shortened V by 3 bases and J by 5 bases, and 23 bases separated the two germline ends. CDR3 DNA sequence: TGTGCCAGCAGCGGACCAAGGGGGGAGATCGGTACGGAGACCCAGTACTTC. It translates to CASSGPRGEIGTETQYF.

Of note for this clone: The same CDR3 arises from other DNA sequences in this sample as well. The chain couples TRBV5-1 to TRBJ2-3; no definite D call. Per the germline V gene, CDR1 is SGHRS and CDR2 is YFSETQ. V was cut by 2 bases and J by 3 bases, with 19 bases left in between. The CDR3 is 17 residues long. DNA for the CDR3: TGCGCCAGCAGCTTAACCGATGTAGGGCCGAGAACAGATACGCAGTATTTT. This translates into CASSLTDVGPRTDTQYF.

The chain recombines TRBV5-1 with TRBJ1-5; D remains unclear. The CDR3 consists of 14 residues. Germline V lookup: CDR1 SGHRS, CDR2 YFSETQ. Trimming left V 4 bases short and J 6 bases short, with 14 bases between. Written as DNA, the CDR3 is TGCGCCAGCAGCCCCGACGGTGGAGGTCAGCCCCAGCATTTT. Protein: CASSPDGGGQPQHF.

The CDR3, as DNA: TGTGCCAGCAGCCCCAACAGTACCTACGAGCAGTACTTC. It codes for CASSPNSTYEQYF. This chain uses TRBV7-9 with TRBJ2-7; D ambiguous. The CDR3 length is 13 residues. Germline V gene data show CDR1 as SEHNR and CDR2 as FQNEAQ (reference sequence). Deletions cut 5 bases from V and 2 bases from J, with 10 bases between.

The chain recombines TRBV11-2 with TRBJ1-2; no firm D call. V was cut by 5 bases and J by 8 bases, with 9 bases left in between. Per germline, CDR1 SGHAT and CDR2 FQNNGV. CDR3 length: 11 residues. CDR3 nucleotides: TGTGCCAGCAGCCTCTCTCACGGCTACACCTTC. Translation: CASSLSHGYTF.